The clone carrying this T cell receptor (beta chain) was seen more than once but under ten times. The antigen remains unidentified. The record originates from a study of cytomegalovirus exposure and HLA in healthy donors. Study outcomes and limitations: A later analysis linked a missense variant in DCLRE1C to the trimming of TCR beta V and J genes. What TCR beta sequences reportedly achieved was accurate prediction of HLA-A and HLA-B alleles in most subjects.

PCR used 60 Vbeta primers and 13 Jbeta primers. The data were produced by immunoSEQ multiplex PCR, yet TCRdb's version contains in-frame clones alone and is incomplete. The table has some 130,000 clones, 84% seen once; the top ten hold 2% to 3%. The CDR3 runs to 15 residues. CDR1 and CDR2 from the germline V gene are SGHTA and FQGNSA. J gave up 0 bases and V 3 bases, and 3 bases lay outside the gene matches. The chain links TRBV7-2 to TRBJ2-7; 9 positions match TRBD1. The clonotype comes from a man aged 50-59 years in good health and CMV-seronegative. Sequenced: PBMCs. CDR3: CASSFGQGTSYEQYF. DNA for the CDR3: TGTGCCAGCAGCTTTGGACAGGGGACCTCCTACGAGCAGTACTTC.